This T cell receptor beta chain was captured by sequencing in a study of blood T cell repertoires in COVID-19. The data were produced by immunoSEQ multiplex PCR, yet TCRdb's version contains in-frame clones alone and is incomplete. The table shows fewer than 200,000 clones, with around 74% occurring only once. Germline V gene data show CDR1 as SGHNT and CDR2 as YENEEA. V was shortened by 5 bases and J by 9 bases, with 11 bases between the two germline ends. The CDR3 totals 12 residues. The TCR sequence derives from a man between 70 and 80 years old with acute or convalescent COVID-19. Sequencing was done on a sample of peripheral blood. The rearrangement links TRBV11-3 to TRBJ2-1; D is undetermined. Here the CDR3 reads CASSRSWSEQFF. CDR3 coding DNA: TGTGCCAGCAGCCGAAGCTGGTCTGAGCAGTTCTTC.